The entry below gives a single TCR beta chain sequence along with its context. Its antigen is unidentified. The data belong to a study of T cell responses to AZD1222 COVID-19 vaccine. About the research overall: Pooled in the analysis were second doses at about 4 or about 12 weeks. Overall study findings and caveats: Rises in breadth and depth of Spike-specific TCRs came after two AZD1222 doses.

V was clipped by 0 bases and J by 4 bases, with 9 bases between them. Per the germline V gene, CDR1 is KGHSH and CDR2 is LQKENI. The CDR3 is 15 residues long. Assay: immunoSEQ multiplex PCR; the TCRdb copy retains only in-frame clones and omits some. This sample has around 110,000 clones, with 80% to 90% found just once. The chain uses TRBV18 and TRBJ2-2; D is uncertain. The material sequenced was peripheral blood, taken on day 0 of AZD1222 vaccination. This clonotype was sampled from an adult in good health. The CDR3 DNA sequence: TGTGCCAGCTCACCACCCGGCCAGCCCACCGGGGAGCTGTTTTTT. This codes for CASSPPGQPTGELFF.